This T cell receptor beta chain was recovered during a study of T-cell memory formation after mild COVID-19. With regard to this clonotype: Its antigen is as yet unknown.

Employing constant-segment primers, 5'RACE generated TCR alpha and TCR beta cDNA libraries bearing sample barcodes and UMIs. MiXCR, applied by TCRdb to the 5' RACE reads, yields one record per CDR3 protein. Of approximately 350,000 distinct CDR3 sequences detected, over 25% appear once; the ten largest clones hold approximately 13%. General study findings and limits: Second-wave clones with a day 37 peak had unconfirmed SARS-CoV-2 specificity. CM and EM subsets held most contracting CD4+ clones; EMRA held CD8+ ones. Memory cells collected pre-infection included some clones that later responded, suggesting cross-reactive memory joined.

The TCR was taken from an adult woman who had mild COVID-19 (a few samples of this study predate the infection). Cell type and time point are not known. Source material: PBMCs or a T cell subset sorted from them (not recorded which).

CDR3 sequence reads: CASSPPAGLSYEQYF. The CDR3 DNA reads as TGTGCCAGCAGCCCCCCGGCGGGGCTATCCTACGAGCAGTACTTC. The chain couples TRBV7-9 to TRBJ2-7; D may be TRBD2 (6 bases). This CDR3 is 15 amino acids long. Trimming shortened V by 5 bases and J by 1 base, and 15 bases separated the two germline ends. Germline V gives CDR1 SEHNR, CDR2 FQNEAQ (reference sequence).